This T cell receptor beta chain was recovered during a study of T cell responses to AZD1222 COVID-19 vaccine. Points from the study as a whole: The donors showed a predominance of white British ancestry and of females, with possible underestimation of clonal diversity.

CDR1 and CDR2 from the germline V gene are LGHNA and YSLEER. V lost 1 base to trimming and J lost 3 bases, with 16 bases between them. The CDR3 length is 16 residues. Clones were sequenced by immunoSEQ multiplex PCR, and TCRdb holds only the in-frame ones, with some missing. The sample has 140,000 or so clones, about 91% seen once. This clone showed up just once. The antigen remains unidentified. The specimen comprised peripheral blood, sampled on day 0 of AZD1222 vaccination. The chain has TRBV4-3 and TRBJ2-7; TRBD1 might be the D (6 bases). The clonotype comes from an adult in good health. The CDR3 nucleotides are TGCGCCAGCAGCCAAGGTCCAGGGGTGCTCCACTACGAGCAGTACTTC. Protein product: CASSQGPGVLHYEQYF.